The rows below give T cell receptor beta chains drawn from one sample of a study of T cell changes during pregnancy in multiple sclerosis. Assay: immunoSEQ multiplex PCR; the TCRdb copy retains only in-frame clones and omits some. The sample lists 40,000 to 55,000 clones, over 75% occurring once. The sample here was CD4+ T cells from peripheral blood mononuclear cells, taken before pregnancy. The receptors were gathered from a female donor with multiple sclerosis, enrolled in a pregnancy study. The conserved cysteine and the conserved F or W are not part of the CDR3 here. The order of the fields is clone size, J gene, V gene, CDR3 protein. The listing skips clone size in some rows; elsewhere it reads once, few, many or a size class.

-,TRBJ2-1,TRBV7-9,ASSLGLGVSSYNEQF
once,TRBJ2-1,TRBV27,ASKGFEREGNEQF
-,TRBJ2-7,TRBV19,ASSIDAGTGGNEQY
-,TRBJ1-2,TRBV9,ASSGGQINYGYT
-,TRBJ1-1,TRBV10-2,ASSESGRATAEAF
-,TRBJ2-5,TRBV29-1,SAVPVSETQY
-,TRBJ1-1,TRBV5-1,ASSYAPDRNTEAF
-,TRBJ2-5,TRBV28,ASSLLTRTSGKTQY
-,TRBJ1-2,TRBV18,ASSPPAGVWTYGYT
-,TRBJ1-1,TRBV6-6,ASTRQGANTEAF
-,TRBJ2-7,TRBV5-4,ASSRGAGALIYEQY
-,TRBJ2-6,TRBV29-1,SVTGLSGANVLT
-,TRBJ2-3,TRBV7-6,ASSLGAGSSTDTQY
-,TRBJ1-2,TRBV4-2,ASSQGRGRAGYGYT